The 7 T cell receptor beta chains given below trace back to one sample, sequenced in a study of T cell changes during pregnancy in multiple sclerosis. Sequencing was performed with immunoSEQ multiplex PCR; in TCRdb, only in-frame clones are kept and a portion is missing. The sample includes tens of thousands of clones, around 94% seen only once; the top ten take 2.5% to 3%. The sample in question was peripheral blood, obtained in the third trimester of pregnancy. All receptors derive from a female donor in good health, enrolled as a control in a pregnancy study.

V and J are TRBV28 and TRBJ1-2; D unresolved. The CDR3 sequence is 11 residues long. Germline-derived CDR1 and CDR2 are MDHEN and SYDVKM. The V gene lost 5 bases and the J gene lost 5 bases, with 6 bases spanning the gap. The CDR3: CASSPGYGYTF. As DNA, the CDR3 is TGTGCCAGCAGTCCGGGATATGGCTACACCTTC.

This rearrangement joins TRBV10-2 to TRBJ1-2; TRBD1 is a possible D gene (6 bases). Germline V gives CDR1 WSHSY, CDR2 SAAADI. With 6 bases removed from V and 4 bases from J, the gap between germline ends came to 15 bases. The length of the CDR3 is 14 residues. CDR3 residues: CASRDSFGFYGYTF. CDR3 DNA: TGCGCCAGCAGGGACAGTTTTGGGTTCTATGGCTACACCTTC.

The V call is TRBV4-2, the J call TRBJ2-4; 7 bases map to TRBD1. The CDR3 has 16 residues. Germline V gene lookup returns CDR1 LGHNA and CDR2 YNFKEQ. V shed 0 bases and J 6 bases; nucleotides not matched to a gene: 8. The CDR3 loop is CASSQDPRQGTNIQYF. The CDR3 DNA sequence: TGTGCCAGCAGCCAAGATCCGAGACAGGGTACAAACATTCAGTACTTC.

V is TRBV5-5 and J is TRBJ1-6, with D perhaps matching TRBD1 (6 bases). Germline CDR1 SGHKS, CDR2 YYEKEE (reference sequence). The CDR3 is made up of 14 amino acids. The V end was cut by 0 bases, the J end by 11 bases, with 12 bases between. Here the CDR3 DNA reads TGTGCCAGCAGCTTGGGGGACATCCTGGCACCCCTCCACTTT. Protein product: CASSLGDILAPLHF. Based on the CDR3 plus reference TRBV5-5 and TRBJ1-6, the full variable domain is DAGVTQSPTHLIKTRGQQVTLRCSPISGHKSVSWYQQVLGQGPQFIFQYYEKEERGRGNFPDRFSARQFPNYSSELNVNALLLGDSALYLCASSLGDILAPLHFGNGTRLTVT.

As to this clone: The sample holds other DNA sequences that translate to the same CDR3. CDR3 DNA sequence: TGCAGTGCCGGGGACAGCTACGAGCAGTACTTC. As protein: CSAGDSYEQYF. The chain recombines TRBV20-1 with TRBJ2-7; 7 positions agree with TRBD1. Germline V gene lookup returns CDR1 DFQATT and CDR2 SNEGSKA (reference sequence). The CDR3 has 11 amino acids. The junction had 2 bases not matched to a gene; V was cut back by 6 bases and J by 3 bases.

The chain recombines TRBV28 with TRBJ2-1; D may be TRBD2 (6 bases). The CDR3 is 13 amino acids. CDR1 is MDHEN, CDR2 SYDVKM, per germline. V lost 7 bases and J 7 bases, leaving 14 bases between the germline ends. The CDR3 sequence is CASTRDFRNEQFF. CDR3 coding DNA: TGTGCCAGCACTCGGGACTTCCGTAATGAGCAGTTCTTC.

This chain uses TRBV9 with TRBJ2-3, with D perhaps matching TRBD1 (6 bases). The CDR3 has 14 amino acids. Trimming cost V 8 bases and J 6 bases, with 19 bases left between them. Germline CDR1 reads SGDLS; CDR2 reads YYNGEE. The CDR3 spells CASGGGSAADTQYF. The CDR3 DNA reads TGTGCCAGTGGGGGCGGATCAGCCGCGGATACGCAGTATTTT.